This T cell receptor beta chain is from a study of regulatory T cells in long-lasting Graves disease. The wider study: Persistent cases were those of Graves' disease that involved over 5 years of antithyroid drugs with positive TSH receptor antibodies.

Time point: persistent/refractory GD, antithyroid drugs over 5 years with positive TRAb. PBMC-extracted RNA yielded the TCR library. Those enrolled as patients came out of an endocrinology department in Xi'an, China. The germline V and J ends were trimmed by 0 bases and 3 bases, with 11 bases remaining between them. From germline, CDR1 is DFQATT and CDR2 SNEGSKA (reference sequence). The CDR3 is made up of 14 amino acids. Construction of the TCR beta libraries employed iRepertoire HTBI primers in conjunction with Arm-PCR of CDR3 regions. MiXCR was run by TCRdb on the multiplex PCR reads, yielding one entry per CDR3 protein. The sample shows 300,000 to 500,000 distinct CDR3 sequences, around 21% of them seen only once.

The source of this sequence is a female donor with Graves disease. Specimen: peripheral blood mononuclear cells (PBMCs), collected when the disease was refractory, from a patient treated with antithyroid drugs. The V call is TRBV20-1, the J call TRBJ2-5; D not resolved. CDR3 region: CSARDFRGEETQYF. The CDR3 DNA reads TGCAGTGCTAGAGATTTTCGCGGAGAAGAGACCCAGTACTTC.